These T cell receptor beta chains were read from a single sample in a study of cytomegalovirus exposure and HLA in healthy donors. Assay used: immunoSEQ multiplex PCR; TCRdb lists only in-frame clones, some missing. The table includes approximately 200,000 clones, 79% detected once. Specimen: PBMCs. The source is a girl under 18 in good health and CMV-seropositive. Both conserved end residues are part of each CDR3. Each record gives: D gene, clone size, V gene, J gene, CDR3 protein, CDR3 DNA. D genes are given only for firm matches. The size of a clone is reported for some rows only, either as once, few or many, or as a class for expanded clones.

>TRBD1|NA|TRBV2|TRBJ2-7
CASSKGQGFYEQYF
TGTGCCAGCAGTAAGGGACAGGGGTTCTACGAGCAGTACTTC
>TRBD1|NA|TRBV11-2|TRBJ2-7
CASSQSLDRGLEQYF
TGTGCCAGCAGCCAGTCGTTGGACAGGGGTCTGGAGCAGTACTTC
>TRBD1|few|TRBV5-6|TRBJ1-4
CASSLGQGTNEKLFF
TGTGCCAGCAGCTTGGGACAGGGGACTAATGAAAAACTGTTTTTT
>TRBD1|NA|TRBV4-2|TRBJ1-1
CASSQGDRGPGNTEAFF
TGTGCCAGCAGCCAAGGGGACAGGGGGCCTGGGAACACTGAAGCTTTCTTT
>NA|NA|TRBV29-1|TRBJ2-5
CSVELPGRGEDQYF
TGCAGCGTTGAGCTACCGGGCAGGGGCGAAGACCAGTACTTC
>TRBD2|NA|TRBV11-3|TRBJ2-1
CASSLTSGGHEQFF
TGTGCCAGCAGCTTAACTAGCGGGGGACATGAGCAGTTCTTC
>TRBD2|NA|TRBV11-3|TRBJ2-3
CASSLEGLLARDTQYF
TGTGCCAGCAGCTTAGAGGGGTTACTAGCGAGAGATACGCAGTATTTT
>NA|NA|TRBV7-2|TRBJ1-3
CASSPRVGSGNTIYF
TGTGCCAGCAGCCCGAGGGTAGGCTCTGGAAACACCATATATTTT
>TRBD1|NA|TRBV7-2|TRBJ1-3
CASSLVGRAGGRSGNTIYF
TGTGCCAGCAGCTTAGTGGGTCGGGCAGGGGGAAGGTCTGGAAACACCATATATTTT
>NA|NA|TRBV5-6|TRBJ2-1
CASFLRFFQRGNEQFF
TGTGCCAGCTTTCTCAGGTTCTTTCAACGGGGCAATGAGCAGTTCTTC
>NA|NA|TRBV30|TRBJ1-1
CAWSVGAVAEAFF
TGTGCCTGGAGTGTAGGGGCCGTGGCTGAAGCTTTCTTT
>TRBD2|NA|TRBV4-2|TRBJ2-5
CASSQGLAGGRVGETQYF
TGTGCCAGCAGCCAGGGACTAGCGGGGGGCCGAGTTGGAGAGACCCAGTACTTC
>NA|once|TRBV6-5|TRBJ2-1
CASSLQGFDNEQFF
TGTGCCAGCAGTTTACAGGGTTTCGACAATGAGCAGTTCTTC
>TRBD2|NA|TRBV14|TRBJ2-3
CASSQPLLAGGPADTQYF
TGTGCCAGCAGCCAACCTCTACTAGCGGGGGGGCCAGCAGATACGCAGTATTTT
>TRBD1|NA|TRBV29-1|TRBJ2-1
CSVEFPDRLYNEQFF
TGCAGCGTTGAATTTCCGGACAGGCTCTACAATGAGCAGTTCTTC
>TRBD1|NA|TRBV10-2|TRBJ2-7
CASSGGQFSEQYF
TGCGCCAGCAGTGGGGGACAGTTCTCCGAGCAGTACTTC
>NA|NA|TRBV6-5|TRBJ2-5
CASSYQGFGVRETQYF
TGTGCCAGCAGTTACCAGGGGTTTGGGGTTCGGGAGACCCAGTACTTC
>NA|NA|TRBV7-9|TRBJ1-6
CASSSGQYDSPLHF
TGTGCCAGCAGCTCAGGACAGTACGATTCACCCCTCCACTTT
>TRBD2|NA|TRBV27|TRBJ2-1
CASSLRTSGDKLNEQFF
TGTGCCAGCAGTCTCCGGACTAGCGGGGATAAACTCAATGAGCAGTTCTTC
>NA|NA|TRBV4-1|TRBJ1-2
CASSQEGSLNYGYTF
TGCGCCAGCAGCCAAGAGGGCAGCCTTAACTATGGCTACACCTTC
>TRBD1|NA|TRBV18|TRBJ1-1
CASLPRQGVSGTEAFF
TGTGCCAGCTTACCGAGGCAGGGGGTTTCGGGCACTGAAGCTTTCTTT
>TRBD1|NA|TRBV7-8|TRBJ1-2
CASSYSGTGGYGYTF
TGTGCCAGCAGCTATTCCGGGACAGGGGGCTATGGCTACACCTTC
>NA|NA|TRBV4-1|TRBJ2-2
CASSPRSGELFF
TGCGCCAGCAGCCCCAGGTCCGGGGAGCTGTTTTTT
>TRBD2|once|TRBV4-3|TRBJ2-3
CASSPTSGGPTDTQYF
TGCGCCAGCAGCCCCACTAGCGGGGGGCCCACAGATACGCAGTATTTT
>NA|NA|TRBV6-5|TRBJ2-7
CASRHRRDSYEQYF
TGTGCCAGCAGACACCGCAGGGACTCCTACGAGCAGTACTTC
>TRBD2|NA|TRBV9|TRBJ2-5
CASSRGGTPAQETQYF
TGTGCCAGCAGCCGGGGGGGGACTCCGGCACAAGAGACCCAGTACTTC
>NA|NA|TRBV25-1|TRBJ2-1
CASSSGYNEQLF
TGTGCCAGCAGTTCGGGGTACAATGAGCAGCTCTTC
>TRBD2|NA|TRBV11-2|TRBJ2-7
CASSPERGPSYEQYF
TGTGCCAGCAGCCCCGAGCGGGGGCCGTCCTACGAGCAGTACTTC
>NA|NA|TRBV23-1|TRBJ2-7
CAGQGSFEQYF
TGCGCCGGTCAGGGTTCGTTCGAGCAGTACTTC
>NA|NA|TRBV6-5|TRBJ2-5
CAIGQETQYF
TGTGCCATCGGTCAAGAGACCCAGTACTTC
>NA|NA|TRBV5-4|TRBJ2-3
CASGTPSTDTQYF
TGTGCCAGCGGGACTCCTAGCACAGATACGCAGTATTTT
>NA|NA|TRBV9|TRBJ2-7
CASSPGQSTGYEQYF
TGTGCCAGCAGCCCAGGGCAGTCAACCGGCTACGAGCAGTACTTC
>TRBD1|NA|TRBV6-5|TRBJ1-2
CASREDRGNYGYTF
TGTGCCAGCAGGGAGGACAGGGGTAACTATGGCTACACCTTC
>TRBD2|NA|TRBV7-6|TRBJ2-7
CASSLEGGGAGYEQYF
TGTGCCAGCAGCTTAGAAGGCGGGGGGGCCGGGTACGAGCAGTACTTC
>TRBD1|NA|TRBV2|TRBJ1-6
CASSDTGTANSPLHF
TGTGCCAGCAGTGATACCGGGACAGCAAATTCACCCCTCCACTTT
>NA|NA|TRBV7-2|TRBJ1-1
CASSPGLSTEAFF
TGTGCCAGCAGCCCCGGACTGAGCACTGAAGCTTTCTTT
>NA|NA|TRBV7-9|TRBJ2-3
CASSLRSDTQYF
TGTGCCAGCAGCCTCAGGTCAGATACGCAGTATTTT
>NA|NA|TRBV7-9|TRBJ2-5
CASSQNTQETQYF
TGTGCCAGCAGCCAGAACACCCAAGAGACCCAGTACTTC
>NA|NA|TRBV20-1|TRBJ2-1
CSAKTSDEQFF
TGCAGTGCTAAGACTAGTGATGAGCAGTTCTTC
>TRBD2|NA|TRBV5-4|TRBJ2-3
CASSWSGGAADTQYF
TGTGCCAGCAGTTGGAGCGGGGGGGCTGCAGATACGCAGTATTTT
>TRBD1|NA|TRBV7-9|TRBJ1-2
CASSQRDRDYGYTF
TGTGCCAGCAGCCAGAGAGACAGGGATTATGGCTACACCTTC
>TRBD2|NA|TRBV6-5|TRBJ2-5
CASSYSWRGTQETQYF
TGTGCCAGCAGTTATAGTTGGCGGGGGACCCAAGAGACCCAGTACTTC
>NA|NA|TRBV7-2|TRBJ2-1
CASSLAAYNEQFF
TGTGCCAGCAGCTTAGCGGCTTACAATGAGCAGTTCTTC
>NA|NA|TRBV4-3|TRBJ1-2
CASSQEPGNYGYTF
TGCGCCAGCAGCCAAGAACCGGGGAACTATGGCTACACCTTC
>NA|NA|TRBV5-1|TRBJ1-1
CASSGGVFATEAFF
TGCGCCAGCAGCGGCGGGGTGTTCGCCACTGAAGCTTTCTTT
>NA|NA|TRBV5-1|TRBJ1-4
CASSSAQQGLNEKLFF
TGCGCCAGCAGCTCGGCACAACAGGGATTAAATGAAAAACTGTTTTTT
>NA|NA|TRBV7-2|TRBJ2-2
CASSLREQTGELFF
TGTGCCAGCAGCTTACGGGAGCAAACCGGGGAGCTGTTTTTT
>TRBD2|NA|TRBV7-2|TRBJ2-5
CASSLGTSGGARETQYF
TGTGCCAGCAGCTTAGGGACTAGCGGGGGGGCCCGGGAGACCCAGTACTTC
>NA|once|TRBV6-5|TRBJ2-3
CASSSFQTDGADTQYF
TGTGCCAGCAGTTCCTTCCAGACAGACGGCGCAGATACGCAGTATTTT
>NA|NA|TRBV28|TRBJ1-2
CASRSLGDSYGYTF
TGTGCCAGCAGGTCCCTCGGGGACTCCTATGGCTACACCTTC
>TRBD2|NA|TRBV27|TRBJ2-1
CASTLGTSGYNEQFF
TGTGCCAGCACCCTGGGGACTAGCGGTTACAATGAGCAGTTCTTC
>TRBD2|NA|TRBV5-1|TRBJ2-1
CASSSGTSGEGEQFF
TGCGCCAGCAGCTCAGGGACTAGCGGGGAAGGTGAGCAGTTCTTC
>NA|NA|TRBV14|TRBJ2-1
CASTPYLFYNEQFF
TGTGCCAGCACCCCCTATCTATTCTACAATGAGCAGTTCTTC
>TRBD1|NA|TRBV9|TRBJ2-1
CASNEQGSSYNEQFF
TGTGCCAGCAACGAACAGGGGAGCTCCTACAATGAGCAGTTCTTC
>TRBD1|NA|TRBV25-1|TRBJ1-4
CASSAPTGSDKKLFF
TGTGCCAGCAGTGCCCCGACAGGGAGTGATAAAAAACTGTTTTTT
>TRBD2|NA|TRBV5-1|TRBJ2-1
CASSRWTSGGVTGNEQFF
TGCGCCAGCAGCAGGTGGACTAGCGGGGGTGTTACAGGGAATGAGCAGTTCTTC
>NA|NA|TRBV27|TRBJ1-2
CASSKAGRGEGYTF
TGTGCCAGCAGTAAGGCAGGGCGTGGTGAGGGCTACACCTTC